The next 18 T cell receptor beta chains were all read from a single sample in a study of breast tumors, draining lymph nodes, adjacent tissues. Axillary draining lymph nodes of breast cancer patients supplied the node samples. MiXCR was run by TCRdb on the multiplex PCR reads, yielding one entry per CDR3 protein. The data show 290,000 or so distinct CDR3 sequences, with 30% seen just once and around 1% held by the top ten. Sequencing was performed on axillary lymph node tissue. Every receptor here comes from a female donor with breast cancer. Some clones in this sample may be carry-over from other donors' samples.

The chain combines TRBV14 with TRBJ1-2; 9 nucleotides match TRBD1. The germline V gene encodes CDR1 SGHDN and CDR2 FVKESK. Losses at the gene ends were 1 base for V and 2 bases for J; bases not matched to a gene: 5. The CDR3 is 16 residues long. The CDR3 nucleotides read TGTGCCAGCAGCCAAGCGGGACAGGGCGCCAACTATGGCTACACCTTC. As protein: CASSQAGQGANYGYTF.

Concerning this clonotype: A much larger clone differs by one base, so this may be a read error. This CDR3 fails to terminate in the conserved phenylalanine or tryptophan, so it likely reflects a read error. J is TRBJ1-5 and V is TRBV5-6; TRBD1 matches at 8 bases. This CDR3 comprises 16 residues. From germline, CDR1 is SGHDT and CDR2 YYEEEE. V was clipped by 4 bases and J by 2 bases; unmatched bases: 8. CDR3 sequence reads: CASSRYGQGGNQPQHY. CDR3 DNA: TGTGCCAGCAGCCGATACGGACAGGGAGGCAATCAGCCCCAGCATTAT.

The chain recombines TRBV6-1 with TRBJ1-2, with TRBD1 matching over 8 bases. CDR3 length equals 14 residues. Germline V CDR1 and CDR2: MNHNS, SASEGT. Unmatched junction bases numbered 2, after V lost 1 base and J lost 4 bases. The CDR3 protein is CASSEGTGLYGYTF. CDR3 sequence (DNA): TGTGCCAGCAGTGAAGGGACAGGGCTCTATGGCTACACCTTC.

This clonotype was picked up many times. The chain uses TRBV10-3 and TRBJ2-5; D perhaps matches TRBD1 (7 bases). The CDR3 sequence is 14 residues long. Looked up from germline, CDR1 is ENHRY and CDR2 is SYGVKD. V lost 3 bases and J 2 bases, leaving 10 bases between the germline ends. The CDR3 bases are TGTGCCATCAGTGACAGGGGGGCACAAGAGACCCAGTACTTC. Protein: CAISDRGAQETQYF.

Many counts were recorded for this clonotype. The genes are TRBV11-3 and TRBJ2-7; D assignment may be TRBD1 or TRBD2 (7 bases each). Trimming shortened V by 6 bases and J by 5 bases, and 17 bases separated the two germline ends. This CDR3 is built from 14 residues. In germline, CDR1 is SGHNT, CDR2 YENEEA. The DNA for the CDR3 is TGTGCCAGCAGACCCATGGGAGGGGGCCACGAGCAGTACTTC. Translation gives CASRPMGGGHEQYF.

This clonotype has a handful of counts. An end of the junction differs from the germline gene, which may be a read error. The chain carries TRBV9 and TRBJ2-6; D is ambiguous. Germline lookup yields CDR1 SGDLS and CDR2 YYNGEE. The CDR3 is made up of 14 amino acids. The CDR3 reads CASSVGHGTNVLTF. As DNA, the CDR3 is TGTGCCAGCAGCGTCGGCCATGGGACCAACGTCCTGACTTTC. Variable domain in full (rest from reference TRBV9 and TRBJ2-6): DSGVTQTPKHLITATGQRVTLRCSPRSGDLSVYWYQQSLDQGLQFLIQYYNGEERAKGNILERFSAQQFPDLHSELNLSSLELGDSALYFCASSVGHGTNVLTFGAGSRLTVL.

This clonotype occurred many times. The DNA for the CDR3 is TGTGCCAGCAGCGGCGCGGGACAGGGATCATACAATGAGCAGTTCTTC. Protein: CASSGAGQGSYNEQFF. This sequence joins TRBV9 and TRBJ2-1, with 9 bases lining up with TRBD1. Germline V CDR1 and CDR2: SGDLS, YYNGEE. The ends lost 3 bases at V and 4 bases at J; junction bases unmatched: 8. This CDR3 is 16 amino acids long. Variable domain in full (rest from reference TRBV9 and TRBJ2-1): DSGVTQTPKHLITATGQRVTLRCSPRSGDLSVYWYQQSLDQGLQFLIQYYNGEERAKGNILERFSAQQFPDLHSELNLSSLELGDSALYFCASSGAGQGSYNEQFFGPGTRLTVL.

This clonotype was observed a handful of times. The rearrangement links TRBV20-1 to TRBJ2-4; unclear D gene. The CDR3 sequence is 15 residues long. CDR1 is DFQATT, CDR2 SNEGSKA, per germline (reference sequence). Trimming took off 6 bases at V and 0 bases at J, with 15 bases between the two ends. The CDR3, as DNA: TGCAGTGCCCCCCCCGCGGCGATAGCCAAAAACATTCAGTACTTC. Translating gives CSAPPAAIAKNIQYF.

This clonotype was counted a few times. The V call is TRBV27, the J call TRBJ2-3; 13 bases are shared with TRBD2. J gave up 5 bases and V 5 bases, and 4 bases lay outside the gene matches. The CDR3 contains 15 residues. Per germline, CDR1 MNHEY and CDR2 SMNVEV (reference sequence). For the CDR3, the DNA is TGTGCCAGCAGTCTAGGACTAGCGGGAGTAGATACGCAGTATTTT. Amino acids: CASSLGLAGVDTQYF.

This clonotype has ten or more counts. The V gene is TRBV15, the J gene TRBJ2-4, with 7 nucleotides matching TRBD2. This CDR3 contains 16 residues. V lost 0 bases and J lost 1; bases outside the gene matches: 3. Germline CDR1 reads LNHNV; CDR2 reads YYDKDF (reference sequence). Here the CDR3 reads CATSREGGSAKNIQYF. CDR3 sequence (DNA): TGTGCCACCAGCAGAGAGGGGGGGAGCGCCAAAAACATTCAGTACTTC.

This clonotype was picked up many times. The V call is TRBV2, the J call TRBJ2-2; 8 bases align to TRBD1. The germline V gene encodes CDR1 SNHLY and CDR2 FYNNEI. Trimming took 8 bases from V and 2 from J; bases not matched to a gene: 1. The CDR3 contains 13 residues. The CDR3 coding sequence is TGTGCCAGCGACAGGGGTAACACCGGGGAGCTGTTTTTT. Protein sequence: CASDRGNTGELFF. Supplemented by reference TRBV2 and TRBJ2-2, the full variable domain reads EPEVTQTPSHQVTQMGQEVILRCVPISNHLYFYWYRQILGQKVEFLVSFYNNEISEKSEIFDDQFSVERPDGSNFTLKIRSTKLEDSAMYFCASDRGNTGELFFGEGSRLTVL.

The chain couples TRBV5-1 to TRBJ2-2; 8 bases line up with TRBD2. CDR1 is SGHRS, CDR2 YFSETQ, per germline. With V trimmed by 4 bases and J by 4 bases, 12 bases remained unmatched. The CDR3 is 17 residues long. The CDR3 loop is CASSDYPLAGGTGELFF. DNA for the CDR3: TGCGCCAGCAGCGACTACCCTCTAGCGGGCGGCACCGGGGAGCTGTTTTTT.

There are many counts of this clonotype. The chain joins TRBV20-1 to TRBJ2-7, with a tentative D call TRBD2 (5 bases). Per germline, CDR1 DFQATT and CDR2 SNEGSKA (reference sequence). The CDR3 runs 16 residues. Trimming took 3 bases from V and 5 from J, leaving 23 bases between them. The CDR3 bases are TGCAGTGCTAGTGATAGCGAGAGAAGGAAAACCCACGAGCAGTACTTC. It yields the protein CSASDSERRKTHEQYF.

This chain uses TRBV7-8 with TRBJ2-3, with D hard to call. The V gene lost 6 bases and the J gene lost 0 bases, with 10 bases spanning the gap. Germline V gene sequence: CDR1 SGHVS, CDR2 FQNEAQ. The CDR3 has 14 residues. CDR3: CASRPGASTDTQYF. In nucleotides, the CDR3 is TGTGCCAGCAGACCCGGCGCGAGCACAGATACGCAGTATTTT.

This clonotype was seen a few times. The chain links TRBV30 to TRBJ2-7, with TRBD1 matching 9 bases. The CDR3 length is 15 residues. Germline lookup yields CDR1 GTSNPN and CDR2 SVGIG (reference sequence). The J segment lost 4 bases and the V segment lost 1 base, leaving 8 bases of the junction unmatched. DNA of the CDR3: TGTGCCTGGAGTGGAAACAGGGGGCGCCGTTACGAGCAGTACTTC. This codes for CAWSGNRGRRYEQYF.

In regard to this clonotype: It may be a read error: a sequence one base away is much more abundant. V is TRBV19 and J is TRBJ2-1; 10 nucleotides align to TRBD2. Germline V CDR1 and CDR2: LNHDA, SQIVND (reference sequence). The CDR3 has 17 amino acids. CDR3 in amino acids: CASSTRLSGRPDNEQSF. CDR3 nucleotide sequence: TGTGCCAGTAGTACCCGTCTTAGCGGGAGGCCGGACAATGAGCAGTCCTTC.

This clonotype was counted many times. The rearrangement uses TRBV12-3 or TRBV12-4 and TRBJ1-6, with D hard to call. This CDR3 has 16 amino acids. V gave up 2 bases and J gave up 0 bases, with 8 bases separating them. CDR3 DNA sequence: TGTGCCAGCAGTTTACAGCAGAGCTCCTATAATTCACCCCTCCACTTT. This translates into CASSLQQSSYNSPLHF.

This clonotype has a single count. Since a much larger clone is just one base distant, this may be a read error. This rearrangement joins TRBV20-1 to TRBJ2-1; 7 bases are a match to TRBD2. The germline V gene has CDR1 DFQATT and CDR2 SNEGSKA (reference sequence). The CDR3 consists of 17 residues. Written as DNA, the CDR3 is TGCAGTGCTAGAGATGGCGGGGGAGGCTACTCCTACGATGAGCAGTTCTTC. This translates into CSARDGGGGYSYDEQFF.